Shown below are 18 T cell receptor beta chains from a single sample sequenced in a study of T cell repertoires in cytomegalovirus infection. Antigens of these TCRs are unknown. MiXCR was run by TCRdb on the reads, yielding one entry per CDR3 protein. This sample has 200,000 or so distinct CDR3 sequences, with around 35% found just once. Here the sequenced sample was CD8+ T cells from cultured PBMCs, taken from culture after CMV antigen stimulation. Source of these receptors: a human donor in good health (CMV status not recorded). Some clones in this sample may be carry-over from other donors' samples.

This clonotype was observed a handful of times. CDR3 region: CASSLARGRSPNYGYTF. The CDR3 DNA sequence: TGTGCCAGCAGCTTGGCAAGGGGGCGATCCCCTAACTATGGCTACACCTTC. This chain joins TRBV5-8 and TRBJ1-2; 7 bases agree with TRBD1. From germline, CDR1 is SGHTS and CDR2 YDEGEE. This CDR3 is built from 17 residues. V dropped 0 bases and J dropped 0; count of bases not matched to a gene: 8. Full variable domain (rest looked up from reference TRBV5-8 and TRBJ1-2): EAGVTQSPTHLIKTRGQQATLRCSPISGHTSVYWYQQALGLGLQFLLWYDEGEERNRGNFPPRFSGRQFPNYSSELNVNALELEDSALYLCASSLARGRSPNYGYTFGSGTRLTVV.

This chain links TRBV28 with TRBJ2-4, with D possibly matching TRBD2 (5 bases). From germline, CDR1 is MDHEN and CDR2 SYDVKM. There are 14 residues in the CDR3. V shed 6 bases and J shed 1 base, with 10 bases lying between them. CDR3 protein: CASRATGAKNIQYF. CDR3 DNA: TGTGCCAGCAGGGCAACGGGGGCCAAAAACATTCAGTACTTC.

This clonotype was observed many times. The chain joins TRBV27 to TRBJ1-5, with D possibly TRBD1 on 5 matching bases. The CDR3 has 13 residues. Trimming took 5 bases from V and 6 from J, leaving 11 bases between them. The germline V gene has CDR1 MNHEY and CDR2 SMNVEV (reference sequence). This CDR3 reads CASSVRVGQPQHF. The CDR3, as DNA: TGTGCCAGCAGTGTCAGGGTGGGTCAGCCCCAGCATTTT.

V and J are TRBV7-8 and TRBJ1-1; D is perhaps TRBD1 (5 bases). The V gene lost 5 bases and the J gene lost 8 bases, with 18 bases spanning the gap. Germline lookup yields CDR1 SGHVS and CDR2 FQNEAQ. CDR3 length equals 14 residues. The CDR3 region is CASSLHRDPREAFF. CDR3 DNA sequence: TGTGCCAGCAGCCTTCACCGGGACCCCAGGGAAGCTTTCTTT.

V usage is TRBV12-5 and J usage is TRBJ2-7, with 14 positions matching TRBD2. Germline CDR1 reads LGHNT; CDR2 reads FRNRAP. V shed 7 bases, J shed 2 bases, and the junction held 13 bases outside the gene matches. CDR3 size: 18 residues. The CDR3 DNA follows: TGTGCTAGTGCCCCGGGACTAGCGGGGGTAGGACCTACCTACGAGCAGTACTTC. It translates to CASAPGLAGVGPTYEQYF.

The rearrangement links TRBV11-2 to TRBJ2-1, with unresolved D. Per the germline V gene, CDR1 is SGHAT and CDR2 is FQNNGV. V was cut by 1 base and J by 3 bases, with 10 bases left in between. This CDR3 region has 15 residues. As DNA, the CDR3 is TGTGCCAGCAGCTTAGTCTCCGGAGACTACAATGAGCAGTTCTTC. It encodes CASSLVSGDYNEQFF.

The table lists this clonotype with a few counts. V and J are TRBV12-5 and TRBJ1-1, with 7 bases matching TRBD1. The germline CDR1 and CDR2 sequences are LGHNT and FRNRAP. J lost 1 base, V lost 5 bases, and 7 bases had no gene match. This CDR3 spans 15 amino acids. CDR3 sequence: CASGTPTGPNTEAFF. The CDR3 DNA reads as TGTGCTAGTGGTACCCCGACAGGGCCGAACACTGAAGCTTTCTTT. The full variable domain, completed using reference TRBV12-5 and TRBJ1-1, is DARVTQTPRHKVTEMGQEVTMRCQPILGHNTVFWYRQTMMQGLELLAYFRNRAPLDDSGMPKDRFSAEMPDATLATLKIQPSEPRDSAVYFCASGTPTGPNTEAFFGQGTRLTVV.

The chain has TRBV6-5 and TRBJ2-6; D unresolved. CDR1 is MNHEY, CDR2 SVGAGI, per germline. The V end was cut by 6 bases, the J end by 3 bases, with 9 bases between. This CDR3 contains 14 residues. DNA for the CDR3: TGTGCCAGCAGGAAGGTAGTTGGGGCCAACGTCCTGACTTTC. Amino acids: CASRKVVGANVLTF.

The J gene is TRBJ2-3, the V gene TRBV6-1; 10 bases match TRBD1. With V trimmed by 7 bases and J by 4 bases, 11 bases remained unmatched. CDR1 is MNHNS, CDR2 SASEGT, per germline. The CDR3 is 16 amino acids. The CDR3 DNA reads as TGTGCCAGCACCTCCCGTGACAGGGGGCTGGCAGATACGCAGTATTTT. It encodes CASTSRDRGLADTQYF.

This chain links TRBV7-8 with TRBJ2-1; 14 bases map to TRBD2. The CDR3 contains 16 residues. V was pared by 3 bases and J by 8 bases, with 6 bases of the junction left unmatched. Per germline, CDR1 SGHVS and CDR2 FQNEAQ. The CDR3 reads CASSLGLAGVRDEQFF. CDR3 sequence (DNA): TGTGCCAGCAGCTTGGGACTAGCGGGAGTCAGGGATGAGCAGTTCTTC.

This clonotype came up a few times. This sequence joins TRBV5-5 and TRBJ2-1; weak D call: TRBD1 (5 bases). The CDR3 contains 14 residues. Germline V gives CDR1 SGHKS, CDR2 YYEKEE (reference sequence). V gave up 0 bases and J gave up 5 bases, with 9 bases separating them. This CDR3 is CASSLVQGHNEQFF. The CDR3 DNA reads as TGTGCCAGCAGCTTGGTGCAGGGTCACAATGAGCAGTTCTTC.

This clonotype was detected a few times. The J gene is TRBJ1-1, the V gene TRBV15; D call uncertain. Germline V gene sequence: CDR1 LNHNV, CDR2 YYDKDF (reference sequence). V lost 5 bases and J lost 5, with 9 bases in between. There are 12 residues in the CDR3. The DNA for the CDR3 is TGTGCCACCAGCGCCCGGGGAACTGAAGCTTTCTTT. This codes for CATSARGTEAFF. Full variable domain (outside the CDR3, taken from reference TRBV15 and TRBJ1-1): DAMVIQNPRYQVTQFGKPVTLSCSQTLNHNVMYWYQQKSSQAPKLLFHYYDKDFNNEADTPDNFQSRRPNTSFCFLDIRSPGLGDTAMYLCATSARGTEAFFGQGTRLTVV.

This chain joins TRBV2 and TRBJ1-1, with D possibly matching TRBD1 (6 bases). The CDR3 contains 14 residues. The ends were cut back, 1 base at V and 3 bases at J, with 9 bases in the middle. CDR1 and CDR2 from the germline V gene are SNHLY and FYNNEI. CDR3 in DNA: TGTGCCAGCAGTGAAGGGAGGACAGACACTGAAGCTTTCTTT. This gives the protein CASSEGRTDTEAFF.

J is TRBJ2-1 and V is TRBV10-3, with D perhaps matching TRBD2 (6 bases). The V gene lost 6 bases and the J gene lost 1 base, with 10 bases spanning the gap. The CDR3 sequence is 14 residues long. Germline CDR1 is ENHRY and CDR2 is SYGVKD. CDR3 region: CAIRRDGSYNEQFF. The DNA of the CDR3 is TGTGCCATCAGGCGGGACGGGTCCTACAATGAGCAGTTCTTC.

This chain connects TRBV7-6 to TRBJ1-2, with 7 bases that match TRBD1. The CDR3 is 12 amino acids. Germline V lookup: CDR1 SGHVS, CDR2 FNYEAQ. J gave up 5 bases and V 8 bases, and 5 bases lay outside the gene matches. The CDR3 DNA reads as TGTGCCAGCGGGGACAGATTATATGGCTACACCTTC. Translating it yields CASGDRLYGYTF.

This CDR3 reads CASSSQGGLINTIYF. The CDR3 DNA reads TGTGCCAGCAGCTCCCAAGGGGGCCTGATAAACACCATATATTTT. The chain links TRBV28 to TRBJ1-3; 7 bases agree with TRBD1. CDR3 length: 15 residues. Germline CDR1 reads MDHEN; CDR2 reads SYDVKM. V was clipped by 6 bases and J by 6 bases; unmatched bases: 11.

In this sample, this clonotype turned up a few times. The J gene is TRBJ2-3, the V gene TRBV11-3, with D perhaps TRBD2 (6 bases). The CDR3 loop spans 16 amino acids. Trimming stripped 4 bases from V and 5 bases from J, with 19 bases between. Germline loops: CDR1 SGHNT, CDR2 YENEEA. In DNA form, the CDR3 reads TGTGCCAGCAGCTCAACCTTCAAGCTGGAGGGAGATACGCAGTATTTT. It yields the protein CASSSTFKLEGDTQYF.

This clonotype was observed a handful of times. The chain recombines TRBV7-9 with TRBJ2-1; no clear D gene. Trimming took off 5 bases at V and 0 bases at J, with 14 bases between the two ends. The CDR3 totals 16 residues. Germline CDR1 reads SEHNR; CDR2 reads FQNEAQ (reference sequence). In DNA, the CDR3 is TGTGCCAGCAGCATAAGGGTGGGAAGCTCCTACAATGAGCAGTTCTTC. This translates into CASSIRVGSSYNEQFF.